These 15 T cell receptor beta chains were all obtained from the same sample, sequenced in a study of blood T cell repertoires in COVID-19. The assay was immunoSEQ multiplex PCR, and TCRdb's table has in-frame clones only and misses some. The table shows about 12,000 clones, with around 70% occurring only once. The sequencing sample was made of peripheral blood. The source is a man in his fifties or sixties with COVID-19, enrolled during active disease.

V usage is TRBV9 and J usage is TRBJ1-2, with D perhaps TRBD1 (5 bases). Germline values: CDR1 SGDLS, CDR2 YYNGEE. The V end lost 4 bases, the J end lost 7 bases, and 20 bases lay between the germline ends. This CDR3 is built from 15 residues. The CDR3 here is CASSPGTARLGGYTF. In nucleotides, the CDR3 is TGTGCCAGCAGCCCGGGGACTGCCAGATTGGGTGGCTACACCTTC.

The chain links TRBV6-5 to TRBJ2-1; tentatively, D is TRBD2 (5 bases). Germline V gene data show CDR1 as MNHEY and CDR2 as SVGAGI. The CDR3 totals 15 residues. Trimming took off 6 bases at V and 5 bases at J, with 17 bases between the two ends. The DNA for the CDR3 is TGTGCCAGCAGCCCATGGGCCGGGAACCACAATGAGCAGTTCTTC. Translating it yields CASSPWAGNHNEQFF.

This chain links TRBV7-2 with TRBJ2-1; 10 positions agree with TRBD2. From germline, CDR1 is SGHTA and CDR2 FQGNSA. CDR3 length: 15 amino acids. V gave up 3 bases and J gave up 10 bases; unmatched junction bases: 9. This CDR3 is CASSFAPSGSGEQFF. The CDR3, as DNA: TGTGCCAGCAGCTTCGCCCCTAGCGGGAGCGGGGAGCAGTTCTTC.

The chain joins TRBV7-8 to TRBJ2-3; 8 nucleotides align to TRBD2. CDR1 and CDR2 from the germline V gene are SGHVS and FQNEAQ. The CDR3 runs to 16 residues. The trim removed 6 bases at V and 2 bases at J, leaving 10 bases unmatched. This CDR3 is CASSSKREWPTDTQYF. CDR3 bases: TGTGCCAGCAGTTCAAAGCGGGAGTGGCCCACAGATACGCAGTATTTT. Looking up the rest from reference TRBV7-8 and TRBJ2-3 gives the full variable domain: GAGVSQSPRYKVAKRGQDVALRCDPISGHVSLFWYQQALGQGPEFLTYFQNEAQLDKSGLPSDRFFAERPEGSVSTLKIQRTQQEDSAVYLCASSSKREWPTDTQYFGPGTRLTVL.

V and J are TRBV2 and TRBJ2-5, with TRBD2 matching over 10 bases. With V trimmed by 8 bases and J by 5 bases, 8 bases remained unmatched. Germline V gives CDR1 SNHLY, CDR2 FYNNEI. The CDR3 contains 14 residues. The DNA for the CDR3 is TGTGCCAGCCCTAGCGGGAGCGGGGGGGAGACCCAGTACTTC. Residues: CASPSGSGGETQYF.

The chain joins TRBV14 to TRBJ2-3; 7 bases align to TRBD2. Germline CDR1 and CDR2: SGHDN and FVKESK. V dropped 0 bases and J dropped 11; count of bases not matched to a gene: 5. The CDR3 runs to 13 residues. The CDR3 region is CASSQDLGLRQYF. The CDR3 DNA follows: TGTGCCAGCAGCCAAGATTTGGGACTACGGCAGTATTTT. Full variable domain (missing parts from reference TRBV14 and TRBJ2-3): EAGVTQFPSHSVIEKGQTVTLRCDPISGHDNLYWYRRVMGKEIKFLLHFVKESKQDESGMPNNRFLAERTGGTYSTLKVQPAELEDSGVYFCASSQDLGLRQYFGPGTRLTVL.

The rearrangement links TRBV6-6 to TRBJ1-1; no firm D call. This CDR3 comprises 13 residues. The germline V gene encodes CDR1 MNHNY and CDR2 SVGAGI (reference sequence). V lost 2 bases to trimming and J lost 8 bases, with 12 bases between them. CDR3 protein: CASSYRDKNEAFF. Here the CDR3 DNA reads TGTGCCAGCAGTTACCGCGACAAGAACGAAGCTTTCTTT.

V and J are TRBV15 and TRBJ1-5, with D uncertain. Trimming took off 1 base at V and 0 bases at J, with 4 bases between the two ends. The germline CDR1 and CDR2 sequences are LNHNV and YYDKDF (reference sequence). The CDR3 totals 14 residues. CDR3 DNA: TGTGCCACCAGCAGAGGCTATAGCAATCAGCCCCAGCATTTT. Amino acid sequence: CATSRGYSNQPQHF.

This rearrangement joins TRBV25-1 to TRBJ2-1; 14 bases line up with TRBD2. V gave up 1 base and J gave up 8 bases; unmatched junction bases: 7. There are 17 residues in the CDR3. Per the germline V gene, CDR1 is MGHDK and CDR2 is SYGVNS. CDR3 residues: CASSESPAGLAGDEQFF. CDR3 sequence (DNA): TGTGCCAGCAGTGAATCTCCCGCGGGACTAGCGGGAGATGAGCAGTTCTTC.

The chain employs TRBV7-9 and TRBJ1-5; D is unresolved. The V end lost 5 bases, the J end lost 7 bases, and 18 bases lay between the germline ends. CDR3 length: 15 residues. Germline lookup yields CDR1 SEHNR and CDR2 FQNEAQ (reference sequence). The CDR3 region has the DNA TGTGCCAGCAGCCCGACATGGGCAGGTGACCAGCCCCAGCATTTT. Its protein is CASSPTWAGDQPQHF.

This sequence joins TRBV5-6 and TRBJ2-7; perhaps TRBD2 as D (7 bases). Germline CDR1 is SGHDT and CDR2 is YYEEEE. The CDR3 totals 12 residues. With 3 bases removed from V and 6 bases from J, the gap between germline ends came to 10 bases. DNA for the CDR3: TGTGCCAGCAGCTGGGGGGGCAGCGAGCAGTACTTC. Protein product: CASSWGGSEQYF.

The chain uses TRBV11-2 and TRBJ2-4; D gene unclear. The V and J ends lost 4 bases and 1 base respectively, with 17 bases between them. This CDR3 is 17 amino acids long. Per the germline V gene, CDR1 is SGHAT and CDR2 is FQNNGV. The CDR3 loop reads CASSSDSVYSAKNIQYF. CDR3 DNA: TGTGCCAGCAGCTCCGATTCCGTTTACTCGGCCAAAAACATTCAGTACTTC.

CDR3 loop: CAISGQGDEQYF. Here the CDR3 DNA reads TGTGCCATCAGTGGACAGGGAGACGAGCAGTACTTC. This sequence joins TRBV10-3 and TRBJ2-7, with 7 bases lining up with TRBD1. The CDR3 is 12 amino acids. The germline V gene has CDR1 ENHRY and CDR2 SYGVKD. V trimming: 4 bases; J trimming: 5 bases; junction bases outside the gene matches: 2.

V usage is TRBV19 and J usage is TRBJ1-1, with D possibly being TRBD1 (5 bases). Germline loops: CDR1 LNHDA, CDR2 SQIVND (reference sequence). This CDR3 has 11 amino acids. V lost 6 bases and J 7 bases, leaving 9 bases between the germline ends. For the CDR3, the DNA is TGTGCCAGTAGCAGGGCCCTTGAAGCTTTCTTT. Protein sequence: CASSRALEAFF.

This clone is medium-sized. This chain joins TRBV6-2 or TRBV6-3 and TRBJ2-3; 7 positions agree with TRBD2. This CDR3 spans 16 amino acids. After removal of 0 bases from V and 3 bases from J, the junction contained 6 bases not matched to a gene. The germline CDR1 and CDR2 sequences are MNHEY and SVGEGT. The CDR3 here is CASSYSFRGETDTQYF. The CDR3 DNA follows: TGTGCCAGCAGTTACTCGTTCCGGGGGGAGACAGATACGCAGTATTTT.